The source of this T cell receptor (beta chain) is a study of blood T cells in healthy people across ages. The study's findings and limits: A roughly linear fall in TCR beta diversity per million T cells was seen with increasing age.

The CDR3 has 16 residues. Between the trimmed V and J ends, which lost 0 bases and 6 bases, there was a span of 18 bases. Germline CDR1 reads LGHNA; CDR2 reads YNFKEQ. There are a few counts of this clonotype. Its antigen is not known. PCR was performed a second time for 7 to 11 cycles using a sample-barcoded 5' primer and a J-beta primer mix. Each CDR3 protein is one row after TCRdb ran MiXCR on the 5' RACE reads. The sample contains 780,000 or so distinct CDR3 sequences, 56% of which appear only once. Sequencing was done on a sample of blood. This TCR came from a middle-aged man in good health. The rearrangement joins TRBV4-2 to TRBJ2-7; perhaps TRBD1 as D (5 bases). The CDR3 loop is CASSQDSRGGMGEQYF. For the CDR3, the DNA is TGTGCCAGCAGCCAAGATAGTAGGGGTGGGATGGGCGAGCAGTACTTC.